These 29 T cell receptor beta chains share one sample of origin, sequenced in a study of human T cells and chemical hapten exposure. Stated time point: patch test 3, about 24 weeks after DPC sensitization. Treatment described: therapeutic diphenylcyclopropenone sensitization with weekly scalp DPC. TCRdb re-derived calls from the RACE reads in MiXCR, one entry per CDR3 protein. This sample has about 190,000 distinct CDR3 sequences, with around 25% found just once. This specimen was whole blood, taken in connection with sensitization to the hapten diphenylcyclopropenone (DPC). The receptors originated from a woman aged 40 to 50 with alopecia areata. Some clones in this sample may be carry-over from other donors' samples.

This clonotype occurred a few times. The chain employs TRBV10-3 and TRBJ2-5; no clear D gene. Germline assignment: CDR1 ENHRY and CDR2 SYGVKD. The CDR3 has 15 amino acids. V was cut by 2 bases and J by 0 bases, with 10 bases left in between. CDR3 residues: CAISEGPPDQETQYF. The CDR3 coding sequence is TGTGCCATCAGTGAGGGTCCGCCAGACCAAGAGACCCAGTACTTC.

This clonotype was found a few times. The chain couples TRBV29-1 to TRBJ1-2; 9 positions match TRBD1. Trimming took 1 base from V and 8 from J; bases not matched to a gene: 2. This CDR3 region has 12 residues. Germline CDR1 is SQVTM and CDR2 is ANQGSEA. CDR3 region: CSVEVTGGGYTF. CDR3 coding DNA: TGCAGCGTTGAAGTGACAGGGGGGGGCTACACCTTC.

There are a few counts of this clonotype. This chain uses TRBV4-3 with TRBJ2-1; tentative D call: TRBD2 (6 bases). Trimming stripped 0 bases from V and 6 bases from J, with 12 bases between. Looked up from germline, CDR1 is LGHNA and CDR2 is YSLEER. The CDR3 runs to 15 residues. The CDR3 region has the DNA TGCGCCAGCAGCCAAGAGGGGACTCCCACCAATGAGCAGTTCTTC. Protein sequence: CASSQEGTPTNEQFF.

A few counts support this clonotype. In nucleotides, the CDR3 is TGTGCCAGCAGCCCCCGGGGAGGGGACTCTGGAAACACCATATATTTT. Translating gives CASSPRGGDSGNTIYF. The chain couples TRBV7-2 to TRBJ1-3; D might be TRBD1 (5 bases). This CDR3 contains 16 residues. V was cut by 5 bases and J by 0 bases, with 14 bases left in between. Germline V gene sequence: CDR1 SGHTA, CDR2 FQGNSA.

The chain joins TRBV5-6 to TRBJ1-2; D gene ambiguous. The CDR3 consists of 11 residues. Deletions cut 3 bases from V and 7 bases from J, with 7 bases between. In germline, CDR1 is SGHDT, CDR2 YYEEEE. This CDR3 reads CASSSYRGYTF. The CDR3 DNA sequence: TGTGCCAGCAGCTCTTATCGTGGCTACACCTTC.

This clonotype was counted between two and nine times. The rearrangement joins TRBV15 to TRBJ2-5; the D gene is possibly TRBD2 (6 bases). Germline V gives CDR1 LNHNV, CDR2 YYDKDF (reference sequence). Trimming stripped 0 bases from V and 4 bases from J, with 12 bases between. The CDR3 length is 15 residues. CDR3 amino acids: CATSRDPLARETQYF. The DNA of the CDR3 is TGTGCCACCAGCAGAGACCCACTAGCACGAGAGACCCAGTACTTC. Using reference TRBV15 and TRBJ2-5 for the parts outside the CDR3, the full variable domain is DAMVIQNPRYQVTQFGKPVTLSCSQTLNHNVMYWYQQKSSQAPKLLFHYYDKDFNNEADTPDNFQSRRPNTSFCFLDIRSPGLGDTAMYLCATSRDPLARETQYFGPGTRLLVL.

In this sample, this clonotype turned up a few times. V is TRBV7-9 and J is TRBJ2-2; perhaps TRBD2 as D (6 bases). CDR1 is SEHNR and CDR2 is FQNEAQ in the germline V gene (reference sequence). CDR3 size: 13 residues. Deletions cut 4 bases from V and 5 bases from J, with 8 bases between. CDR3 in DNA: TGTGCCAGCAGCTCGGAGGGGACCGGGGAGCTGTTTTTT. Protein sequence: CASSSEGTGELFF.

The CDR3 DNA reads as TGTGCCAGCAGTTTTAGGTCCGGACAGGGGGCCAATGAGCAGTTCTTC. This codes for CASSFRSGQGANEQFF. The chain carries TRBV28 and TRBJ2-1, with TRBD1 matching 11 bases. CDR3 length equals 16 residues. V lost 3 bases, J lost 6 bases, and 7 bases stayed unmatched. Germline V lookup: CDR1 MDHEN, CDR2 SYDVKM.

The chain employs TRBV4-3 and TRBJ2-2; D is undetermined. Germline lookup yields CDR1 LGHNA and CDR2 YSLEER. The CDR3 totals 14 residues. V gave up 0 bases and J gave up 4 bases, with 6 bases separating them. This CDR3 reads CASSQEESTGELFF. Here the CDR3 DNA reads TGCGCCAGCAGCCAAGAAGAGTCCACCGGGGAGCTGTTTTTT.

This chain uses TRBV2 with TRBJ1-1; D possibly corresponds to TRBD1 (5 bases). The V and J ends lost 4 bases and 3 bases respectively, with 9 bases between them. Germline assignment: CDR1 SNHLY and CDR2 FYNNEI. The CDR3 is 13 residues long. CDR3 residues: CASSGWGDTEAFF. For the CDR3, the DNA is TGTGCCAGCAGTGGTTGGGGGGACACTGAAGCTTTCTTT.

This clonotype was counted a few times. The V gene is TRBV7-2, the J gene TRBJ2-2, with D possibly TRBD2 on 5 matching bases. Germline values: CDR1 SGHTA, CDR2 FQGNSA. V gave up 4 bases and J gave up 4 bases, with 10 bases separating them. This CDR3 contains 14 residues. Here the CDR3 reads CASSSTSTTGELFF. The CDR3 DNA reads TGTGCCAGCAGCTCAACTAGTACCACCGGGGAGCTGTTTTTT.

The chain is built from TRBV4-2 and TRBJ2-7; D uncertain. The germline CDR1 and CDR2 sequences are LGHNA and YNFKEQ. With 0 bases removed from V and 2 bases from J, the gap between germline ends came to 8 bases. This CDR3 region has 14 residues. DNA of the CDR3: TGTGCCAGCAGCCAAGAGGCGCAAGCCTACGAGCAGTACTTC. Residues: CASSQEAQAYEQYF.

This clonotype turned up a few times. The rearrangement uses TRBV20-1 and TRBJ1-1; D might be TRBD1 (5 bases). This CDR3 is built from 14 residues. CDR1 is DFQATT, CDR2 SNEGSKA, per germline (reference sequence). V was pared by 5 bases and J by 3 bases, with 16 bases between. CDR3 sequence: CSASPGPPYTEAFF. The CDR3 bases are TGCAGTGCTTCGCCGGGACCCCCCTACACTGAAGCTTTCTTT.

V is TRBV6-2 or TRBV6-3 and J is TRBJ2-3; D not certain. The CDR3 covers 14 residues. V was pared by 7 bases and J by 0 bases, with 11 bases between. Germline loops: CDR1 MNHEY, CDR2 SVGEGT. This chain's CDR3 is CASNDAPSTDTQYF. CDR3 nucleotides: TGTGCCAGCAATGACGCGCCTAGCACAGATACGCAGTATTTT.

This clonotype was detected ten times or more. The rearrangement links TRBV20-1 to TRBJ2-3, with D maybe TRBD2 (5 bases). This CDR3 is built from 13 residues. The germline CDR1 and CDR2 sequences are DFQATT and SNEGSKA (reference sequence). Trimming removed 6 bases at V and 4 bases at J, with 14 bases between. The CDR3 coding sequence is TGCAGTGCCGGCGAGCGGCTCGCAGATACGCAGTATTTT. Protein product: CSAGERLADTQYF.

This clonotype showed up just a few times. The chain uses TRBV5-1 and TRBJ2-5, with 7 bases lining up with TRBD2. This CDR3 contains 15 residues. With 7 bases clipped from V and 1 base from J, the junction kept 10 bases outside the gene matches. CDR1 is SGHRS, CDR2 YFSETQ, per germline. CDR3 residues: CASSGYGTTQETQYF. The CDR3 DNA reads TGCGCCAGCTCAGGATACGGGACTACCCAAGAGACCCAGTACTTC.

The chain uses TRBV6-5 and TRBJ2-3; 8 nucleotides line up with TRBD2. Germline lookup yields CDR1 MNHEY and CDR2 SVGAGI. V lost 0 bases to trimming and J lost 2 bases; unmatched junction nucleotides: 10. There are 18 residues in the CDR3. DNA for the CDR3: TGTGCCAGCAGTTACTCGCGGCTAGCGGGTTTTGACACAGATACGCAGTATTTT. It translates to CASSYSRLAGFDTDTQYF.

The table lists this clonotype with a few counts. This sequence joins TRBV13 and TRBJ2-7, with D perhaps given as TRBD1 or TRBD2 (5 bases each). Germline-derived CDR1 and CDR2 are PRHDT and FYEKMQ (reference sequence). The CDR3 runs to 16 residues. V dropped 3 bases and J dropped 7 bases, with 22 bases sitting between them. The CDR3: CASSFYVAGTLSEQYF. DNA for the CDR3: TGTGCCAGCAGCTTTTACGTGGCCGGGACCCTATCAGAGCAGTACTTC.

The J gene is TRBJ2-1, the V gene TRBV6-5; perhaps TRBD2 as D (6 bases). V was trimmed by 6 bases and J by 5 bases, leaving 11 bases between them. This CDR3 is 13 amino acids long. Germline CDR1 and CDR2: MNHEY and SVGAGI. CDR3 DNA: TGTGCCAGCAGGAGACTAGTGAACAATGAGCAGTTCTTC. It translates to CASRRLVNNEQFF.

The chain has TRBV7-9 and TRBJ2-3; TRBD2 is a possible D gene (5 bases). The CDR3 has 16 amino acids. The germline V gene has CDR1 SEHNR and CDR2 FQNEAQ (reference sequence). Deletions cut 0 bases from V and 0 bases from J, with 10 bases between. In DNA form, the CDR3 reads TGTGCCAGCAGCTTAGCGACGGGATCTAGCACAGATACGCAGTATTTT. It specifies CASSLATGSSTDTQYF.

V gene TRBV20-1 combines with J gene TRBJ2-3, with unresolved D. Germline-derived CDR1 and CDR2 are DFQATT and SNEGSKA (reference sequence). V was trimmed by 6 bases and J by 1 base, leaving 11 bases between them. This CDR3 has 13 residues. The CDR3 loop reads CSAQTMGTDTQYF. CDR3 in DNA: TGCAGTGCCCAAACTATGGGCACAGATACGCAGTATTTT.

Only a few counts were recorded for this clonotype. This chain uses TRBV6-6 with TRBJ1-1, with a weak D call TRBD1 (5 bases). V lost 7 bases to trimming and J lost 3 bases, with 12 bases between them. The CDR3 consists of 13 residues. Per germline, CDR1 MNHNY and CDR2 SVGAGI (reference sequence). The CDR3 coding sequence is TGTGCCAGCACTCTGTCGGGGGACACTGAAGCTTTCTTT. Translating gives CASTLSGDTEAFF.

V is TRBV7-8 and J is TRBJ2-2; D might be TRBD1 (5 bases). CDR3 length equals 14 residues. Germline values: CDR1 SGHVS, CDR2 FQNEAQ. V was cut by 3 bases and J by 4 bases, with 9 bases left in between. The CDR3 nucleotides read TGTGCCAGCAGCTTTTTTGGGGCCACCGGGGAGCTGTTTTTT. This gives the protein CASSFFGATGELFF. Full variable domain (outside the CDR3, taken from reference TRBV7-8 and TRBJ2-2): GAGVSQSPRYKVAKRGQDVALRCDPISGHVSLFWYQQALGQGPEFLTYFQNEAQLDKSGLPSDRFFAERPEGSVSTLKIQRTQQEDSAVYLCASSFFGATGELFFGEGSRLTVL.

This rearrangement joins TRBV6-4 to TRBJ1-5; D perhaps matches TRBD1 (5 bases). Trimming removed 4 bases from V and 0 bases from J, with 16 bases in between. The V gene's germline CDR1 is MRHNA and CDR2 SNTAGT. The CDR3 sequence is 17 residues long. The DNA of the CDR3 is TGTGCCAGCAGTGGAGGGACCTCGCGTTATAGCAATCAGCCCCAGCATTTT. This encodes CASSGGTSRYSNQPQHF.

This clonotype has only a few counts. The chain uses TRBV5-1 and TRBJ1-4, with 8 bases identical to TRBD1. The V gene's germline CDR1 is SGHRS and CDR2 YFSETQ. Trimming took 4 bases from V and 6 from J; bases not matched to a gene: 11. The CDR3 is 16 amino acids. Written as DNA, the CDR3 is TGCGCCAGCAGCAACGGACAGGGTGCGCTTCATGAAAAACTGTTTTTT. Residues: CASSNGQGALHEKLFF.

This clonotype occurred a few times. CDR3 sequence: CASSLTGDPEAFF. DNA for the CDR3: TGTGCCAGCAGCCTTACCGGGGACCCTGAAGCTTTCTTT. This chain connects TRBV7-9 to TRBJ1-1, with TRBD1 as a possible D gene (5 bases). This CDR3 spans 13 amino acids. Germline V CDR1 and CDR2: SEHNR, FQNEAQ (reference sequence). V lost 5 bases to trimming and J lost 6 bases, with 13 bases between them.

This clonotype came up a few times. The rearrangement links TRBV7-9 to TRBJ2-7, with D maybe TRBD2 (6 bases). Germline V CDR1 and CDR2: SEHNR, FQNEAQ (reference sequence). This CDR3 is built from 17 residues. Deletions cut 5 bases from V and 4 bases from J, with 24 bases between. The CDR3 here is CASSKTEGSAVVYEQYF. Written as DNA, the CDR3 is TGTGCCAGCAGCAAAACGGAGGGGTCGGCTGTCGTATACGAGCAGTACTTC.

The chain uses TRBV12-3 or TRBV12-4 and TRBJ2-7; TRBD2 matches 12 bases. CDR3 length equals 15 residues. The junction had 4 bases not matched to a gene; V was cut back by 5 bases and J by 2 bases. This CDR3 reads CASSPRLAGAYEQYF. Here the CDR3 DNA reads TGTGCCAGCAGTCCCCGACTAGCGGGGGCCTACGAGCAGTACTTC.

The V gene is TRBV4-2, the J gene TRBJ2-5; D perhaps matches TRBD2 (6 bases). V lost 4 bases and J lost 4, with 10 bases in between. The CDR3 is 13 amino acids. Germline V gives CDR1 LGHNA, CDR2 YNFKEQ. The CDR3 sequence is CASSRLEGETQYF. The CDR3 DNA reads TGTGCCAGCAGCCGACTAGAAGGAGAGACCCAGTACTTC.